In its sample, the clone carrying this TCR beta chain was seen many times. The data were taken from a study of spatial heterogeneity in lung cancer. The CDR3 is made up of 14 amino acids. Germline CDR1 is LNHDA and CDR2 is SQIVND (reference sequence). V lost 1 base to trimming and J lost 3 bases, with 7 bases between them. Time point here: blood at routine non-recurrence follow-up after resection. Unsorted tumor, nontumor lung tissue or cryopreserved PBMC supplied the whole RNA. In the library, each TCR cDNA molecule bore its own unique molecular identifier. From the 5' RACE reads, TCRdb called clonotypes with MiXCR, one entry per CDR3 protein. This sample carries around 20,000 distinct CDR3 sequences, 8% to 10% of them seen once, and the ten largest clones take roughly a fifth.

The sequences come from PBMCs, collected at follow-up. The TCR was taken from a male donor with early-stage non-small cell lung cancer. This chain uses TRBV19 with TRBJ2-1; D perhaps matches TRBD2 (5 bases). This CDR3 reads CASSIGGNYNEQFF. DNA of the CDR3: TGTGCCAGTAGTATAGGAGGGAACTACAATGAGCAGTTCTTC.